This T cell receptor beta chain was captured in a study of control samples from healthy donors and cancer patients. This CDR3 has 15 residues. Germline values: CDR1 SEHNR, CDR2 FQNEAQ (reference sequence). Trimming shortened V by 4 bases and J by 2 bases, and 13 bases separated the two germline ends. Using immunoSEQ multiplex PCR, the repertoire was profiled, and TCRdb retains in-frame clones only, with some absent. This sample has 55,000 to 70,000 clones, with 75% to 95% found just once. V and J are TRBV7-9 and TRBJ2-3, with D maybe TRBD1 (6 bases). The sequenced sample consisted of PBMCs. The sequence came from a man aged 25 to 45 with colorectal cancer. DNA for the CDR3: TGTGCCAGCAGCTCCCGACAGGACCACACAGATACGCAGTATTTT. It encodes CASSSRQDHTDTQYF.